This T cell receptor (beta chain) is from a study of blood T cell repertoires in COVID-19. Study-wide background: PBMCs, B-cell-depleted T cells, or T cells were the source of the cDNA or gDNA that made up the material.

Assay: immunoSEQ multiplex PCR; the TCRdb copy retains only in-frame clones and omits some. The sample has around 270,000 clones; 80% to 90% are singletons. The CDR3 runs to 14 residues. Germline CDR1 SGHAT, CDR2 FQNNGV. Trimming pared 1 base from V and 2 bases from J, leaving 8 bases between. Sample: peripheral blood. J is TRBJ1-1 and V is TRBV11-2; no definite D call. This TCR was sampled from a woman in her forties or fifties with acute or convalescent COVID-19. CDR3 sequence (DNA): TGTGCCAGCAGCTTAGTAGGAGTAAACACTGAAGCTTTCTTT. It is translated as CASSLVGVNTEAFF.